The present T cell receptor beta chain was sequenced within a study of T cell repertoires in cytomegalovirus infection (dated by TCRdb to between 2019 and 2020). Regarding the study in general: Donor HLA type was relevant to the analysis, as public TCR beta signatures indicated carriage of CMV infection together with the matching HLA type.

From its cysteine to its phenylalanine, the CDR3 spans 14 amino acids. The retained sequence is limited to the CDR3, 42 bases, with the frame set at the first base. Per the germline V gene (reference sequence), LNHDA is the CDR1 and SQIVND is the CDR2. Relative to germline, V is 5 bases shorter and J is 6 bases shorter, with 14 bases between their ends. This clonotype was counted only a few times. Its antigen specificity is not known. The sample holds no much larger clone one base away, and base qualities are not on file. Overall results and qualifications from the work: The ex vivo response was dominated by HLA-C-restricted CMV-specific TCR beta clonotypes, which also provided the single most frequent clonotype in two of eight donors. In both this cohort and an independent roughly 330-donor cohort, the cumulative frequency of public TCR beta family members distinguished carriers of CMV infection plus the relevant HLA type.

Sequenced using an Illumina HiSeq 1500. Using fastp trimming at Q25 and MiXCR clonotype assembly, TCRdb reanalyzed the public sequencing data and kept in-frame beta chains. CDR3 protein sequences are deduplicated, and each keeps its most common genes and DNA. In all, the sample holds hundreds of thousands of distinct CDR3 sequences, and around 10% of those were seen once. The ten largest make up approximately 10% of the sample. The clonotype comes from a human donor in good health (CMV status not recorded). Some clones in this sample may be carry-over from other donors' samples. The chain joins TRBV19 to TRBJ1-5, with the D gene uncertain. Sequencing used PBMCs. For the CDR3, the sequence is CASSPGQTSQPQHF. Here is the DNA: TGTGCCAGTAGTCCGGGCCAAACGAGTCAGCCCCAGCATTTT.